This is a list of T cell receptor beta chains from one sample in a study of blood T cell repertoires in COVID-19. Data came from immunoSEQ multiplex PCR; TCRdb stores just in-frame clones and leaves some out. The sample contains approximately 180,000 clones, approximately 87% of which appear only once. Sequencing used peripheral blood. The source is a woman aged 70 to 79 with COVID-19, enrolled during active disease. The CDR3 runs from the conserved cysteine through the conserved F or W. A D gene is named only where the DNA matches it firmly. Clone sizes are given selectively: once, few, many, or a class where the clone is expanded.

size,J,V,D,length,CDR3,DNA
-,TRBJ1-3,TRBV28,-,14,CASSSQGSGNTIYF,TGTGCCAGCAGTTCACAGGGCTCTGGAAACACCATATATTTT
-,TRBJ1-5,TRBV5-1,-,13,CASSTGEGQPQHF,TGCGCCAGCAGTACGGGGGAGGGTCAGCCCCAGCATTTT
-,TRBJ2-6,TRBV2,TRBD1,17,CASSKTGAGSGANVLTF,TGTGCCAGCAGTAAGACAGGGGCCGGCTCTGGGGCCAACGTCCTGACTTTC
-,TRBJ1-3,TRBV28,-,15,CASGSSRRSGNTIYF,TGTGCCAGCGGCTCGTCGAGGAGGTCTGGAAACACCATATATTTT
-,TRBJ1-6,TRBV5-4,-,15,CASSLDSRVRSPLHF,TGTGCCAGCAGCTTGGATTCCAGGGTGCGGTCACCCCTCCACTTT
few,TRBJ1-2,TRBV7-8,TRBD1,13,CASSLRTGNRYTF,TGTGCCAGCAGCTTACGGACAGGAAATCGCTACACCTTC
-,TRBJ2-2,TRBV11-2,TRBD2,15,CASSLLAGGTGELFF,TGTGCCAGCAGCCTCCTAGCGGGAGGAACCGGGGAGCTGTTTTTT
-,TRBJ2-3,TRBV7-9,-,17,CANSPGLTLGDTDTQYF,TGTGCCAACTCCCCCGGCCTAACACTCGGGGACACAGATACGCAGTATTTT
-,TRBJ2-7,TRBV3-1/TRBV3-2,-,13,CASSRKGAYEQYF,TGTGCCAGCAGCCGAAAGGGGGCCTACGAGCAGTACTTC
-,TRBJ2-5,TRBV27,-,15,CASSLSRRELETQYF,TGTGCCAGCAGTTTATCGCGACGGGAGCTGGAGACCCAGTACTTC
-,TRBJ2-3,TRBV6-5,TRBD2,14,CATGLAGSTDTQYF,TGTGCCACCGGACTAGCGGGGTCCACAGATACGCAGTATTTT
few,TRBJ1-2,TRBV6-5,-,14,CASSRTTANYGYTF,TGTGCCAGCAGTCGAACGACAGCTAACTATGGCTACACCTTC
-,TRBJ1-1,TRBV29-1,-,13,CSGGSVLNTEAFF,TGCAGCGGCGGCTCGGTTTTGAACACTGAAGCTTTCTTT
-,TRBJ2-7,TRBV4-1,-,14,CASSQRDSSYEQYF,TGCGCCAGCAGTCAACGGGACTCCTCCTACGAGCAGTACTTC
-,TRBJ1-1,TRBV2,TRBD1,13,CASSQQGGAEAFF,TGTGCCAGCAGCCAACAGGGGGGCGCTGAAGCTTTCTTT
-,TRBJ1-5,TRBV4-1,-,17,CASSQDPSDYSNQPQHF,TGCGCCAGCAGCCAAGACCCGAGTGATTATAGCAATCAGCCCCAGCATTTT
-,TRBJ1-3,TRBV3-1/TRBV3-2,-,15,CASSQGTTSGNTIYF,TGTGCCAGCAGCCAAGGGACAACCTCTGGAAACACCATATATTTT
-,TRBJ1-2,TRBV6-6,-,11,CASSSDNGYTF,TGTGCCAGCAGTTCGGACAATGGCTACACCTTC
-,TRBJ2-5,TRBV28,TRBD2,16,CASSFLAGEFGETQYF,TGTGCCAGCAGTTTCCTAGCGGGAGAGTTCGGGGAGACCCAGTACTTC
-,TRBJ2-7,TRBV6-6,TRBD1,14,CASSGQVPGGEQYF,TGTGCCAGCAGTGGACAGGTTCCCGGTGGCGAGCAGTACTTC
-,TRBJ1-5,TRBV3-1/TRBV3-2,TRBD1,15,CASSGTGVSGQPQHF,TGTGCCAGCAGTGGGACAGGGGTTAGTGGTCAGCCCCAGCATTTT
-,TRBJ2-1,TRBV28,-,15,CASSLTSRDYNEQFF,TGTGCCAGCAGTTTAACTAGCCGGGATTACAATGAGCAGTTCTTC
-,TRBJ2-6,TRBV9,-,15,CASSVEQVGANVLTF,TGTGCCAGCAGCGTAGAACAGGTAGGGGCCAACGTCCTGACTTTC
-,TRBJ2-4,TRBV28,TRBD1,16,CASSPHRQGVKNIQYF,TGTGCCAGCAGCCCTCACCGACAGGGTGTCAAAAACATTCAGTACTTC
-,TRBJ2-7,TRBV3-1/TRBV3-2,TRBD2,16,CASSQNAGLAGDEQYF,TGTGCCAGCAGCCAAAACGCGGGACTAGCGGGAGACGAGCAGTACTTC
-,TRBJ1-2,TRBV19,-,16,CASSPRRGGQGYGYTF,TGTGCCAGTAGTCCTCGGAGGGGGGGGCAAGGCTATGGCTACACCTTC
-,TRBJ1-2,TRBV6-5,TRBD1,11,CASRDRVRYTF,TGTGCCAGCAGAGACAGGGTCCGCTACACCTTC
few,TRBJ2-2,TRBV23-1,TRBD1,17,CASSQSTGTGNTGELFF,TGCGCCAGCAGTCAATCGACCGGGACAGGGAACACCGGGGAGCTGTTTTTT
-,TRBJ1-4,TRBV6-1,-,14,CASSEQGLNEKLFF,TGTGCCAGCAGTGAACAGGGATTAAATGAAAAACTGTTTTTT
-,TRBJ2-5,TRBV5-1,-,15,CASSLASGLQETQYF,TGCGCCAGCAGCTTGGCGTCAGGGTTACAAGAGACCCAGTACTTC
-,TRBJ2-1,TRBV24-1,TRBD2,18,CATSDLRASGRAGYEQFF,TGTGCCACCAGTGACTTGAGGGCTAGCGGGAGGGCCGGGTATGAGCAGTTCTTC
-,TRBJ2-7,TRBV19,-,15,CASSTSGTGVYEQYF,TGTGCCAGTAGTACATCGGGGACTGGTGTCTACGAGCAGTACTTC
-,TRBJ2-1,TRBV7-2,TRBD2,16,CASSLVLSSGRMEQFF,TGTGCCAGCAGCTTAGTTCTTTCTAGCGGGAGGATGGAGCAGTTCTTC
-,TRBJ2-1,TRBV5-8,-,12,CASRPNSNEQFF,TGTGCCAGCAGACCTAATTCGAATGAGCAGTTCTTC
-,TRBJ2-5,TRBV6-5,TRBD2,14,CASSPSSGRAAQYF,TGTGCCAGCAGTCCGTCTAGCGGGAGGGCGGCCCAGTACTTC
-,TRBJ2-7,TRBV5-1,-,12,CASSVQGEEQYF,TGCGCCAGCAGCGTACAGGGTGAGGAGCAGTACTTC
-,TRBJ2-1,TRBV24-1,TRBD2,16,CATSDPLAGGYNEQFF,TGTGCCACCAGTGACCCCCTAGCGGGGGGCTACAATGAGCAGTTCTTC
-,TRBJ1-1,TRBV7-3,TRBD1,14,CASRLGTGNTEAFF,TGTGCCAGCAGGCTTGGGACAGGAAACACTGAAGCTTTCTTT
-,TRBJ2-7,TRBV19,TRBD1,14,CASDMGQGNYEQYF,TGTGCCAGCGATATGGGACAGGGGAATTACGAGCAGTACTTC
-,TRBJ2-7,TRBV29-1,-,12,CSATGGTYEQYF,TGCAGCGCCACCGGCGGAACCTACGAGCAGTACTTC
-,TRBJ1-4,TRBV11-1,-,16,CASSLRAVETNEKLFF,TGTGCCAGCAGCCTGAGGGCGGTTGAAACTAATGAAAAACTGTTTTTT
-,TRBJ2-1,TRBV18,TRBD2,16,CASSTRTSGSYNEQFF,TGTGCCAGCTCAACAAGGACTAGCGGGTCCTACAATGAGCAGTTCTTC
-,TRBJ2-1,TRBV5-4,-,13,CASSTGLDNEQFF,TGTGCCAGCAGCACGGGACTTGACAATGAGCAGTTCTTC
few,TRBJ1-6,TRBV23-1,-,19,CASSQSKWGVRPLYSPLHF,TGCGCCAGCAGTCAATCGAAGTGGGGGGTCCGTCCCCTGTATTCACCCCTCCACTTT
-,TRBJ1-1,TRBV28,-,13,CASSSGLYAEAFF,TGTGCCAGCAGTTCTGGGCTTTACGCTGAAGCTTTCTTT
-,TRBJ1-4,TRBV4-1,-,18,CASSQDIAEGTSDEKLFF,TGCGCCAGCAGCCAAGATATCGCGGAGGGCACCTCGGATGAAAAACTGTTTTTT
once,TRBJ2-3,TRBV30,-,12,CAWSPNTDTQYF,TGTGCCTGGAGCCCCAACACAGATACGCAGTATTTT
-,TRBJ1-1,TRBV30,-,12,CAWETGNTEAFF,TGTGCCTGGGAAACAGGGAACACTGAAGCTTTCTTT
-,TRBJ2-1,TRBV5-4,TRBD2,15,CASSVGLAGFNEQFF,TGTGCCAGCAGCGTGGGACTAGCGGGATTCAATGAGCAGTTCTTC
once,TRBJ2-5,TRBV19,TRBD1,13,CASSRGQVGTQYF,TGTGCCAGTAGTAGAGGACAGGTCGGGACCCAGTACTTC